A selection of T cell receptor beta chains follows, all from one sample in a study of cytomegalovirus exposure and HLA in healthy donors. Clones were read by immunoSEQ multiplex PCR, and TCRdb kept only the in-frame ones, dropping some. The data hold roughly 270,000 clones, with 88% observed a single time. Sequenced sample: PBMCs. The receptors stem from a woman under 30 in good health and CMV-seronegative. CDR3s include the opening cysteine and the closing phenylalanine or tryptophan. A D gene is named only where the DNA matches it firmly. Clone size appears in some rows only: once, few, many, or a class for an expanded clone.

clone_size	v_call	d_call	j_call	cdr3_aa	cdr3_nt
few	TRBV28	NA	TRBJ2-2	CASSFIPGELFF	TGTGCCAGCAGTTTTATCCCCGGGGAGCTGTTTTTT
NA	TRBV4-3	TRBD1	TRBJ1-1	CASSHELQGANTEAFF	TGCGCCAGCAGCCACGAATTACAGGGGGCGAACACTGAAGCTTTCTTT
NA	TRBV11-2	NA	TRBJ1-1	CASSLGEWTVDTEAFF	TGTGCCAGCAGCTTAGGGGAATGGACAGTTGACACTGAAGCTTTCTTT
once	TRBV6-5	NA	TRBJ2-2	CASSYSQGDTGELFF	TGTGCCAGCAGTTACTCTCAGGGTGACACCGGGGAGCTGTTTTTT
NA	TRBV27	NA	TRBJ1-4	CANPTGQGERETTNEKLFF	TGTGCCAACCCAACCGGGCAGGGCGAAAGGGAAACAACTAATGAAAAACTGTTTTTT
NA	TRBV14	NA	TRBJ1-1	CASSSFTEAFF	TGTGCCAGCAGCTCTTTCACTGAAGCTTTCTTT
NA	TRBV9	TRBD2	TRBJ2-3	CASSVVGGSTDTQYF	TGTGCCAGCAGCGTAGTCGGGGGGAGTACAGATACGCAGTATTTT
NA	TRBV9	NA	TRBJ2-5	CASSVGSRQETQYF	TGTGCCAGCAGCGTAGGAAGCAGGCAAGAGACCCAGTACTTC
NA	TRBV5-1	TRBD1	TRBJ1-1	CASSWDSRNTEAFF	TGCGCCAGCAGCTGGGACAGCAGGAACACTGAAGCTTTCTTT
once	TRBV28	TRBD1	TRBJ1-2	CASSSTGGHYGYTF	TGTGCCAGCAGTTCTACAGGGGGCCACTATGGCTACACCTTC
once	TRBV30	TRBD2	TRBJ2-1	CAWSFSGRAREQFF	TGTGCCTGGAGTTTTAGCGGGAGGGCCAGGGAGCAGTTCTTC
NA	TRBV7-2	NA	TRBJ2-2	CASSWTVHTGELFF	TGTGCCAGCAGCTGGACAGTCCACACCGGGGAGCTGTTTTTT
once	TRBV2	TRBD1	TRBJ2-5	CASSGQGAQETQYF	TGTGCCAGCTCCGGACAGGGCGCCCAAGAGACCCAGTACTTC
NA	TRBV5-6	TRBD1	TRBJ2-5	CASSLDYRTGNMETQYF	TGTGCCAGCAGCTTGGACTACCGGACAGGGAACATGGAGACCCAGTACTTC
NA	TRBV9	TRBD1	TRBJ2-3	CASSPRDRVTDTQYF	TGTGCCAGCAGCCCCCGGGACAGGGTGACAGATACGCAGTATTTT
NA	TRBV27	NA	TRBJ1-1	CASSPTRNTEAFF	TGTGCCAGCAGTCCAACACGGAACACTGAAGCTTTCTTT
NA	TRBV6-6	NA	TRBJ2-4	CASSSTVGGAKNIQYF	TGTGCCAGCAGTTCGACCGTAGGAGGGGCCAAAAACATTCAGTACTTC
NA	TRBV9	NA	TRBJ1-4	CASSVGVQDGNEKLFF	TGTGCCAGCAGCGTAGGAGTACAGGACGGTAATGAAAAACTGTTTTTT
NA	TRBV28	NA	TRBJ1-1	CASNILGENTEAFF	TGTGCCAGCAATATACTAGGCGAGAACACTGAAGCTTTCTTT
NA	TRBV9	TRBD1	TRBJ1-4	CASSVATGESEKLFF	TGTGCCAGCAGCGTAGCTACAGGGGAAAGTGAAAAACTGTTTTTT
NA	TRBV27	TRBD2	TRBJ2-1	CASSLGGVPTSGRHNEQFF	TGTGCCAGCAGCCTGGGGGGGGTACCGACTAGCGGGAGACACAATGAGCAGTTCTTC
NA	TRBV11-2	NA	TRBJ2-7	CASTSPEVYEQYF	TGTGCCAGCACCTCCCCTGAGGTATACGAGCAGTACTTC
NA	TRBV27	TRBD1	TRBJ1-1	CASSFSTGGASATEAFF	TGTGCCAGCAGTTTTTCCACAGGGGGCGCTTCCGCCACTGAAGCTTTCTTT
NA	TRBV4-1	NA	TRBJ2-6	CASSPPGRRGANVLTF	TGCGCCAGCAGCCCCCCAGGGCGGCGCGGGGCCAACGTCCTGACTTTC
NA	TRBV28	NA	TRBJ1-6	CASSPGVDRRSPLHF	TGTGCCAGCAGTCCGGGGGTCGACCGGAGATCACCCCTCCACTTT
NA	TRBV6-1	NA	TRBJ2-7	CASTGTYEQYF	TGTGCCAGCACGGGTACCTACGAGCAGTACTTC
NA	TRBV29-1	NA	TRBJ1-1	CSVGPRQGGFEAFF	TGCAGCGTTGGGCCTAGGCAGGGAGGGTTCGAAGCTTTCTTT
NA	TRBV9	NA	TRBJ1-1	CASSVVAGSSTEAFF	TGTGCCAGCAGCGTAGTGGCAGGGTCGAGTACTGAAGCTTTCTTT
NA	TRBV15	NA	TRBJ1-2	CATSSDRYLYGYTF	TGTGCCACCAGCAGCGACAGATACCTCTATGGCTACACCTTC
NA	TRBV6-1	NA	TRBJ1-2	CASSDWGGDGYTF	TGTGCCAGCAGTGATTGGGGCGGCGATGGCTACACCTTC
NA	TRBV19	TRBD1	TRBJ1-1	CASTILGGQF	TGTGCCAGTACCATACTAGGGGGACAGTTT
NA	TRBV2	TRBD1	TRBJ1-2	CASIGIATGSEYGYTF	TGTGCCAGCATTGGAATTGCGACAGGGTCGGAATATGGCTACACCTTC
NA	TRBV28	TRBD1	TRBJ2-7	CATGGQGPRQYF	TGTGCCACCGGGGGACAGGGCCCTAGGCAGTACTTC
NA	TRBV19	NA	TRBJ2-5	CASSGYWAGQETQYF	TGTGCCAGTAGTGGGTATTGGGCGGGGCAAGAGACCCAGTACTTC
few	TRBV6-5	TRBD1	TRBJ1-2	CASSKTSTGAYGYTF	TGTGCCAGCAGTAAAACATCGACAGGGGCCTATGGCTACACCTTC
NA	TRBV5-4	NA	TRBJ1-2	CASSRSGGYGYTF	TGTGCCAGCAGCCGAAGCGGGGGGTATGGCTACACCTTC
NA	TRBV9	TRBD2	TRBJ2-2	CASSLRTSGRNTGELFF	TGTGCCAGCAGCTTGCGGACTAGCGGGCGAAACACCGGGGAGCTGTTTTTT
few	TRBV18	TRBD2	TRBJ2-1	CASSPPTSGSGEQFF	TGTGCCAGCTCACCGCCGACTAGCGGGAGTGGTGAGCAGTTCTTC
NA	TRBV18	TRBD1	TRBJ1-2	CASSPDRDGYTF	TGTGCCAGCTCACCGGACAGGGATGGCTACACCTTC
once	TRBV25-1	NA	TRBJ1-3	CASSEYWGRPGNTIYF	TGTGCCAGCAGTGAATATTGGGGGAGGCCTGGAAACACCATATATTTT
NA	TRBV4-3	TRBD1	TRBJ1-4	CASGTGLGTNEKLFF	TGCGCCAGCGGGACAGGGCTTGGAACTAATGAAAAACTGTTTTTT
NA	TRBV27	NA	TRBJ1-4	CASSSSRRQGNEKLFF	TGTGCCAGCAGTTCTTCCCGACGTCAGGGGAATGAAAAACTGTTTTTT
NA	TRBV6-5	NA	TRBJ2-1	CASSYSAPGEQFF	TGTGCCAGCAGTTACTCCGCCCCGGGTGAGCAGTTCTTC
NA	TRBV2	NA	TRBJ2-5	CASSEGGVGRTQYF	TGTGCCAGCAGTGAAGGGGGAGTCGGACGGACCCAGTACTTC
NA	TRBV25-1	NA	TRBJ2-5	CASLVAGSGTQYF	TGTGCCAGTTTAGTAGCAGGGTCCGGGACCCAGTACTTC
NA	TRBV4-3	TRBD2	TRBJ2-2	CASSQEATSGRAAGELFF	TGCGCCAGCAGCCAAGAGGCGACTAGCGGGAGGGCCGCCGGGGAGCTGTTTTTT
once	TRBV6-6	TRBD2	TRBJ2-1	CASSPTSGSRNEQFF	TGTGCCAGCAGCCCAACTAGCGGGAGTAGAAATGAGCAGTTCTTC
NA	TRBV30	TRBD1	TRBJ1-2	CAWSQQGGLSGYTF	TGTGCCTGGAGCCAACAGGGGGGCCTTAGCGGCTACACCTTC
NA	TRBV19	TRBD1	TRBJ1-1	CASSIPGGKTEAFF	TGTGCCAGTAGTATCCCAGGGGGAAAGACTGAAGCTTTCTTT
NA	TRBV18	NA	TRBJ1-1	CASSPAGAGTEAFF	TGTGCCAGCTCACCGGCAGGGGCCGGCACTGAAGCTTTCTTT
NA	TRBV6-1	NA	TRBJ2-7	CASSGGTTYEQYF	TGTGCCAGCAGTGGCGGGACGACCTACGAGCAGTACTTC
NA	TRBV5-1	TRBD2	TRBJ2-7	CASSWRGTQGDGYEQYF	TGCGCCAGCAGCTGGCGGGGGACTCAGGGTGATGGTTACGAGCAGTACTTC
once	TRBV7-2	NA	TRBJ2-7	CASSLFFLRTSYEQYF	TGTGCCAGCAGCTTATTTTTTTTGCGGACATCGTACGAGCAGTACTTC
once	TRBV27	NA	TRBJ1-5	CASSFRGNQPQHF	TGTGCCAGCAGTTTCAGAGGGAATCAGCCCCAGCATTTT
NA	TRBV19	NA	TRBJ1-1	CASSPRQKEAFF	TGTGCCAGTAGTCCAAGACAGAAAGAAGCTTTCTTT
NA	TRBV2	TRBD2	TRBJ2-2	CASSAHSGSGNTGELFF	TGTGCCAGCAGTGCACATAGCGGGAGCGGGAACACCGGGGAGCTGTTTTTT
NA	TRBV11-2	TRBD2	TRBJ2-7	CASSSPGTSGSYEQYF	TGTGCCAGCAGCTCCCCCGGGACTAGCGGCTCCTACGAGCAGTACTTC